The present T cell receptor (beta chain) was sequenced within a study of blood T cell repertoires in COVID-19. Looking at the study overall: Whether acute or convalescent, the COVID-19 samples came from the United States, Italy and Spain. T cells, B-cell-depleted T cells, or PBMCs supplied cDNA or gDNA.

The CDR3 is 16 residues long. The ends lost 4 bases at V and 6 bases at J; junction bases unmatched: 6. Germline V gene lookup returns CDR1 SGHVS and CDR2 FNYEAQ. Original methodology: From reference gene primer amplification, estimates of nucleated cell counts were derived. Some clones are missing from TCRdb's copy, which holds only in-frame ones; the method was immunoSEQ multiplex PCR. V and J calls and clone size are those listed in that table; D and trimming were worked out from the DNA. The profile shows fewer than 90,000 clones, 75% to 85% of them singletons. The V gene is TRBV7-6, the J gene TRBJ2-2, with 12 bases that match TRBD2. Source material: peripheral blood. This receptor was taken from an elderly woman with acute or convalescent COVID-19. CDR3 coding DNA: TGTGCCAGCAGCTACGGACTAGCGGGAATCGCCGGGGAGCTGTTTTTT. This translates into CASSYGLAGIAGELFF.